The clone carrying this T cell receptor beta chain was recorded a few times. Its cognate antigen is unknown. The PCR was carried out with 60 Vbeta primers and 13 Jbeta primers. TCRdb's copy holds only in-frame clones and misses some; the assay was immunoSEQ multiplex PCR. Among roughly 80,000 clones listed, approximately 61% were seen once. These data come from a study of cytomegalovirus exposure and HLA in healthy donors. General study results and limits: Within a later analysis, the majority of CMV-associated TCR beta chains appeared HLA-restricted. DRB1 had the most TCR associations and HLA-C the fewest, a later analysis found, with rates varying by HLA locus. Earlier results showed most TCR beta V segments being productive about 87% or about 30% of the time. A reported reduction in N-insertions relative to the 666-donor mean was seen in an Asian-associated ancestry cluster in a later analysis.

There are 13 residues in the CDR3. The germline V gene has CDR1 SGHDT and CDR2 YYEEEE. The V end was cut by 1 base, the J end by 4 bases, with 5 bases between. The sequenced material came from PBMCs. The TCR originated in a woman between 50 and 59 years old in good health and CMV-seropositive. The V and J genes are TRBV5-6 and TRBJ2-2; D not resolved. CDR3 in amino acids: CASSLIRTGELFF. The CDR3 nucleotides are TGTGCCAGCAGCTTGATCCGCACCGGGGAGCTGTTTTTT.